The clone carrying this T cell receptor beta chain was found a few times. The data are from a study of blood T cell repertoires in COVID-19. Study-wide context: COVID-19 samples from acute and convalescent phases originated in the United States, Italy and Spain. Sources were T cells, B-cell-depleted T cells, or PBMCs; the material itself was cDNA or gDNA.

CDR3 size: 14 residues. Germline V gene lookup returns CDR1 LNHDA and CDR2 SQIVND (reference sequence). With V trimmed by 6 bases and J by 5 bases, 5 bases remained unmatched. Per the original data handling: Researchers report that nucleated cell counts were estimated from reference gene primer amplification. Sequenced by immunoSEQ multiplex PCR; TCRdb stores in-frame clones only, minus some. That table is the source of V, J and clone size, and D and trimming were worked out from the DNA. This table holds around 120,000 clones, around 79% found once. This sequence joins TRBV19 and TRBJ1-3; 9 bases are a match to TRBD1. The sample comprised peripheral blood. This clonotype was obtained from a man aged 70 or older with acute or convalescent COVID-19. The CDR3 region has the DNA TGTGCCAGTAGCCGGACAGGGGCAAGAAACACCATATATTTT. Amino acid sequence: CASSRTGARNTIYF.